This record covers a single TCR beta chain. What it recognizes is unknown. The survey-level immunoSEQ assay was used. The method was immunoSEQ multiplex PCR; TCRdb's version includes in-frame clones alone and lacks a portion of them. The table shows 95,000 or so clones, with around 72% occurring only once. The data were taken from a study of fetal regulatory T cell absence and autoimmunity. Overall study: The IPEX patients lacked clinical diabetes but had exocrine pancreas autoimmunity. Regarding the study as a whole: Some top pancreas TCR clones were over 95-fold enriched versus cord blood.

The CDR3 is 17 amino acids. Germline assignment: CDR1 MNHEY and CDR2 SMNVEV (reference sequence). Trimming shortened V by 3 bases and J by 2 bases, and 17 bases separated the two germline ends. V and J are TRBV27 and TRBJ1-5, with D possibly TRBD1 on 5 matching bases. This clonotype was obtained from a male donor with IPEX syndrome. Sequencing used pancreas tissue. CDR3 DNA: TGTGCCAGCAGTTTCGTTCCGGGTGGGGCTGGCAATCAGCCCCAGCATTTT. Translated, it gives CASSFVPGGAGNQPQHF.